A single sample is the source of the 30 T cell receptor beta chains below, sequenced in a study of CD8 T cells in ankylosing spondylitis. Via MiXCR, TCRdb re-called the 5' RACE reads, giving one row per CDR3 protein. The data contain 670,000 or so distinct CDR3 sequences, around 17% of them singletons. Study-wide points: In ankylosing spondylitis blood, a motif of roughly eight highly homologous TCR beta variants appeared characteristic.

For these TCRs, the target antigens are not known. The specimen sequenced was blood, either unsorted or a sorted T cell fraction (not recorded which). The receptors shown here come from a male donor with ankylosing spondylitis.

For the CDR3, the DNA is TGTGCCAGCAGCCAAGTTCGAGGGTTCGGAGAGCAGTACTTC. Translation: CASSQVRGFGEQYF. The chain has TRBV4-2 and TRBJ2-7, with D tentatively TRBD2 (5 bases). Germline V gene lookup returns CDR1 LGHNA and CDR2 YNFKEQ. The CDR3 loop spans 14 amino acids. V was shortened by 1 base and J by 7 bases, with 14 bases between the two germline ends.

Only a few counts were recorded for this clonotype. CDR3 coding DNA: TGTGCCACCAGTGATTGGGACAGAAGCTCCTACAATGAGCAGTTCTTC. It is translated as CATSDWDRSSYNEQFF. This sequence joins TRBV24-1 and TRBJ2-1; 7 bases match TRBD1. Trimming cost V 2 bases and J 0 bases; bases outside gene matches: 3. The CDR3 runs 16 residues. Germline V gives CDR1 KGHDR, CDR2 SFDVKD.

This clonotype was detected a few times. V usage is TRBV5-1 and J usage is TRBJ2-6; TRBD1 agrees at 8 bases. The CDR3 has 17 residues. Germline lookup yields CDR1 SGHRS and CDR2 YFSETQ. The J segment lost 2 bases and the V segment lost 3 bases, leaving 7 bases of the junction unmatched. The CDR3 protein is CASSSGTGGPGANVLTF. The CDR3 bases are TGCGCCAGCAGCTCAGGGACAGGAGGACCTGGGGCCAACGTCCTGACTTTC.

The rearrangement uses TRBV27 and TRBJ2-7; TRBD1 agrees at 8 bases. CDR3 length equals 15 residues. Germline values: CDR1 MNHEY, CDR2 SMNVEV (reference sequence). The J segment lost 0 bases and the V segment lost 3 bases, leaving 4 bases of the junction unmatched. In DNA form, the CDR3 reads TGTGCCAGCAGTTTCACCGGGACAGGCTCCTACGAGCAGTACTTC. It is translated as CASSFTGTGSYEQYF.

The chain is built from TRBV7-6 and TRBJ1-1, with D uncertain. Germline V gene sequence: CDR1 SGHVS, CDR2 FNYEAQ. This CDR3 has 13 amino acids. The V gene lost 4 bases and the J gene lost 3 bases, with 9 bases spanning the gap. DNA of the CDR3: TGTGCCAGCAGCTCAACCCCCGACACTGAAGCTTTCTTT. Translated: CASSSTPDTEAFF.

This clonotype was seen only a few times. CDR3 sequence reads: CASSVVGGGEQFF. CDR3 DNA sequence: TGTGCCAGCAGCGTAGTGGGGGGAGGTGAGCAGTTCTTC. The V call is TRBV9, the J call TRBJ2-1; weak D call: TRBD2 (6 bases). The CDR3 contains 13 residues. The germline gives CDR1 SGDLS, CDR2 YYNGEE. V dropped 0 bases and J dropped 9 bases, with 10 bases sitting between them.

This chain joins TRBV30 and TRBJ1-3; D remains ambiguous. The CDR3 is made up of 12 amino acids. Germline-derived CDR1 and CDR2 are GTSNPN and SVGIG (reference sequence). Trimming stripped 0 bases from V and 4 bases from J, with 4 bases between. The CDR3 region is CAWSVAGNTIYF. CDR3 bases: TGTGCCTGGAGTGTCGCGGGAAACACCATATATTTT.

V usage is TRBV7-2 and J usage is TRBJ2-4; D remains unclear. CDR3 length: 17 residues. The germline CDR1 and CDR2 sequences are SGHTA and FQGNSA. The ends were cut back, 1 base at V and 0 bases at J, with 13 bases in the middle. In DNA, the CDR3 is TGTGCCAGCAGCTTAGGGTACCGTGAAATAGCCAAAAACATTCAGTACTTC. Translation gives CASSLGYREIAKNIQYF.

This clonotype has at least ten counts. V and J are TRBV20-1 and TRBJ1-5, with D possibly TRBD1 on 5 matching bases. Germline V gene sequence: CDR1 DFQATT, CDR2 SNEGSKA (reference sequence). This CDR3 region has 14 residues. Trimming left V 3 bases short and J 3 bases short, with 12 bases between. CDR3 in DNA: TGCAGTGCTAGTTTTCAGGGAGTCAATCAGCCCCAGCATTTT. Amino acid sequence: CSASFQGVNQPQHF.

The genes are TRBV3-1 and TRBJ2-3; the match to TRBD2 covers 7 bases. CDR3 length: 14 residues. Trimming took 6 bases from V and 4 from J; bases not matched to a gene: 7. The germline CDR1 and CDR2 sequences are LGHDT and YNNKEL (reference sequence). The CDR3 region is CASSLLADSDTQYF. CDR3 nucleotides: TGTGCCAGCAGTCTGCTAGCGGATTCAGATACGCAGTATTTT.

The chain couples TRBV5-4 to TRBJ2-2; D is possibly TRBD2 (6 bases). The V end lost 4 bases, the J end lost 6 bases, and 16 bases lay between the germline ends. This CDR3 has 15 amino acids. CDR1 is SGHNT, CDR2 YYREEE, per germline (reference sequence). CDR3 coding DNA: TGTGCCAGCAGCCCACCGGGAGTTGAGGCCGGGGAGCTGTTTTTT. It specifies CASSPPGVEAGELFF.

This chain links TRBV5-1 with TRBJ2-3; 12 nucleotides agree with TRBD2. From germline, CDR1 is SGHRS and CDR2 YFSETQ. The CDR3 covers 18 residues. V lost 2 bases to trimming and J lost 1 base; unmatched junction nucleotides: 8. CDR3 sequence (DNA): TGCGCCAGCAGCTTCGAGGCTAGCGGGAGGGCGGGCACAGATACGCAGTATTTT. This sequence encodes CASSFEASGRAGTDTQYF. The variable domain in full, completed from reference TRBV5-1 and TRBJ2-3, reads KAGVTQTPRYLIKTRGQQVTLSCSPISGHRSVSWYQQTPGQGLQFLFEYFSETQRNKGNFPGRFSGRQFSNSRSEMNVSTLELGDSALYLCASSFEASGRAGTDTQYFGPGTRLTVL.

The chain is built from TRBV15 and TRBJ2-1; 7 nucleotides match TRBD2. The ends lost 5 bases at V and 2 bases at J; junction bases unmatched: 9. The CDR3 is 16 amino acids. Per germline, CDR1 LNHNV and CDR2 YYDKDF (reference sequence). The CDR3 reads CATSGESGKAYNEQFF. Written as DNA, the CDR3 is TGTGCCACCAGCGGCGAAAGCGGGAAGGCCTACAATGAGCAGTTCTTC.

J is TRBJ2-2 and V is TRBV6-6, with 7 bases that match TRBD1. This CDR3 is built from 13 residues. Unmatched junction bases numbered 5, after V lost 6 bases and J lost 7 bases. The germline gives CDR1 MNHNY, CDR2 SVGAGI (reference sequence). The CDR3 protein is CASSMTGSGELFF. For the CDR3, the DNA is TGTGCCAGCAGCATGACAGGGAGCGGGGAGCTGTTTTTT.

This clonotype was recorded a few times. The chain uses TRBV5-6 and TRBJ2-3; D might be TRBD2 (7 bases). V lost 4 bases to trimming and J lost 4 bases, with 16 bases between them. The germline CDR1 and CDR2 sequences are SGHDT and YYEEEE. CDR3 length: 15 residues. CDR3 amino acids: CASSQRGGGADTQYF. In DNA, the CDR3 is TGTGCCAGCAGCCAGAGGGGGGGCGGGGCAGATACGCAGTATTTT.

This clonotype was counted between two and nine times. CDR3 protein: CASSPYGPNTGELFF. The CDR3 nucleotides read TGTGCCAGCAGCCCGTACGGGCCCAACACCGGGGAGCTGTTTTTT. The genes are TRBV4-2 and TRBJ2-2; no definite D call. Per germline, CDR1 LGHNA and CDR2 YNFKEQ. The CDR3 consists of 15 residues. Trimming pared 4 bases from V and 2 bases from J, leaving 11 bases between.

This clonotype was observed a handful of times. The chain is built from TRBV12-3 or TRBV12-4 and TRBJ1-2, with TRBD1 matching over 12 bases. This CDR3 is built from 16 residues. V gave up 5 bases and J gave up 8 bases; unmatched junction bases: 12. The CDR3 here is CASSPVMGQGARGYTF. The CDR3 region has the DNA TGTGCCAGCAGTCCTGTCATGGGACAGGGGGCGAGGGGCTACACCTTC.

V gene TRBV10-2 combines with J gene TRBJ2-7, with 8 bases identical to TRBD1. CDR1 is WSHSY, CDR2 SAAADI, per germline. V lost 3 bases to trimming and J lost 3 bases; unmatched junction nucleotides: 4. CDR3 length: 14 residues. Here the CDR3 DNA reads TGCGCCAGCAGTGAAAGTGGACAGGGCTACGAGCAGTACTTC. Translation: CASSESGQGYEQYF.

V is TRBV21-1 and J is TRBJ1-1; the tabulated D call, TRBD1, remains unverified against the DNA. TRBV21-1 is assigned pseudogene status. This CDR3 contains 16 residues. The CDR3 is CASSKAGRGADTEAFF. CDR3 in DNA: TGTGCCAGCAGCAAAGCGGGGCGGGGGGCGGACACTGAAGCTTTCTTT.

This clonotype was observed a few times. The chain joins TRBV12-3 or TRBV12-4 to TRBJ2-1; 7 positions agree with TRBD2. J was trimmed by 1 base and V by 6 bases; bases with no gene match: 3. The CDR3 consists of 14 residues. The DNA for the CDR3 is TGTGCCAGCAGGGCGGGAGTGTCCTACAATGAGCAGTTCTTC. Translated: CASRAGVSYNEQFF.

The V call is TRBV12-3 or TRBV12-4, the J call TRBJ2-3; 10 nucleotides agree with TRBD2. CDR3 length: 17 amino acids. V lost 6 bases and J lost 5; bases outside the gene matches: 14. The DNA of the CDR3 is TGTGCCAGCAGCCGGGGGAATAGCGGGGGGCACGGAGATACGCAGTATTTT. Translation: CASSRGNSGGHGDTQYF.

This clonotype was picked up a small number of times. The chain couples TRBV27 to TRBJ2-1, with D perhaps being TRBD1 or TRBD2 (5 bases each). Trimming left V 6 bases short and J 14 bases short, with 17 bases between. This CDR3 is 12 amino acids long. Germline CDR1 reads MNHEY; CDR2 reads SMNVEV (reference sequence). Here the CDR3 DNA reads TGTGCCAGCAGCTCCGGTTTGGGGGAGAAGTTCTTC. Translating it yields CASSSGLGEKFF.

The sample holds a few counts of this clonotype. The V call is TRBV20-1, the J call TRBJ2-3, with D perhaps TRBD1 (5 bases). Germline V lookup: CDR1 DFQATT, CDR2 SNEGSKA (reference sequence). CDR3 length equals 15 residues. Between the trimmed V and J ends, which lost 1 base and 0 bases, there was a span of 11 bases. The CDR3 DNA reads TGCAGTGCTAGAGCCCCAAGGGGAAGCACAGATACGCAGTATTTT. It codes for CSARAPRGSTDTQYF.

This clonotype was counted only a few times. The V call is TRBV12-3 or TRBV12-4, the J call TRBJ1-2; the D gene is possibly TRBD1 (5 bases). The germline V and J ends were trimmed by 7 bases and 3 bases, with 18 bases remaining between them. This CDR3 region has 15 residues. The CDR3 DNA reads as TGTGCCAGCACCAAATGGGGGGTACAGCACTATGGCTACACCTTC. Protein sequence: CASTKWGVQHYGYTF.

This chain links TRBV5-6 with TRBJ2-3, with D uncertain. The CDR3 totals 13 residues. CDR1 is SGHDT and CDR2 is YYEEEE in the germline V gene. V was shortened by 4 bases and J by 6 bases, with 12 bases between the two germline ends. CDR3 sequence: CASSPQRGDTQYF. The CDR3 DNA reads as TGTGCCAGCAGCCCCCAGCGTGGCGATACGCAGTATTTT.

The chain has TRBV11-2 and TRBJ2-1; 7 bases are shared with TRBD2. This CDR3 is built from 16 residues. V shed 5 bases, J shed 3 bases, and the junction held 10 bases outside the gene matches. CDR1 is SGHAT, CDR2 FQNNGV, per germline. The CDR3 region has the DNA TGTGCCAGCAGCACCTTAGCGGGCCGTCTCTACAATGAGCAGTTCTTC. Its protein product is CASSTLAGRLYNEQFF.

At least ten counts were recorded for this clonotype. For the CDR3, the DNA is TGCGCCAGCAGCTTGGCCCAGGGGCTTTACAATGAGCAGTTCTTC. As protein: CASSLAQGLYNEQFF. The V and J genes are TRBV5-1 and TRBJ2-1; tentatively, D is TRBD1 (6 bases). Germline loops: CDR1 SGHRS, CDR2 YFSETQ. Trimming took 0 bases from V and 4 from J, leaving 11 bases between them. CDR3 length: 15 residues.

In its sample, this clonotype was seen a few times. V usage is TRBV20-1 and J usage is TRBJ1-1, with D perhaps matching TRBD1 (6 bases). In germline, CDR1 is DFQATT, CDR2 SNEGSKA (reference sequence). The V gene lost 0 bases and the J gene lost 7 bases, with 12 bases spanning the gap. The CDR3 spans 13 residues. The CDR3 reads CSARDWGQSEAFF. The CDR3 DNA reads as TGCAGTGCTAGAGATTGGGGGCAGAGTGAAGCTTTCTTT.

This clonotype came up a few times. The rearrangement links TRBV6-1 to TRBJ2-1; the match to TRBD2 covers 10 bases. CDR1 and CDR2 from the germline V gene are MNHNS and SASEGT. V was clipped by 6 bases and J by 9 bases; unmatched bases: 11. This CDR3 contains 15 residues. The CDR3 DNA sequence: TGTGCCAGCAGACAAGCGGGGGGGCAGACGATTGAGCAGTTCTTC. Its translation: CASRQAGGQTIEQFF.

The chain recombines TRBV28 with TRBJ1-5; 9 nucleotides match TRBD1. V dropped 5 bases and J dropped 0; count of bases not matched to a gene: 11. This CDR3 spans 18 amino acids. Germline V gene lookup returns CDR1 MDHEN and CDR2 SYDVKM. The CDR3 bases are TGTGCCAGCAGTCCCCCGTGGGACAGGGCGACTAGCAATCAGCCCCAGCATTTT. This gives the protein CASSPPWDRATSNQPQHF.